The 5 T cell receptor beta chains below were found in one sample sequenced in a study of blood T cells in healthy people across ages. A second PCR of roughly 6 to 12 cycles used a sample-barcoded 5' primer and a J-beta primer mix. TCRdb re-analysed the 5' RACE reads in MiXCR, keeping a single row per CDR3 protein. The table records some 670,000 distinct CDR3 sequences, approximately 52% of them present only once. Sample: blood. The receptors here all came from a woman older than 75 in good health.

V is TRBV7-2 and J is TRBJ2-4, with 7 bases that match TRBD2. Judging by the DNA end, TRBJ2-7 fits better; the J call may be wrong. The CDR3 length is 14 residues. Germline loops: CDR1 SGHTA, CDR2 FQGNSA. The CDR3 coding sequence is TGTGCCAGCAGCCAGACTAGCAGAGCCTACGAGCAGTACTTC. It codes for CASSQTSRAYEQYF.

The chain recombines TRBV7-9 with TRBJ1-1; TRBD1 aligns across 7 bases. The CDR3 has 15 residues. The V and J ends lost 2 bases and 2 bases, in that order; junction bases with no gene match: 5. Germline V gene sequence: CDR1 SEHNR, CDR2 FQNEAQ (reference sequence). CDR3 residues: CASSLRDSQNTEAFF. DNA of the CDR3: TGTGCCAGCAGCTTAAGGGACAGTCAAAACACTGAAGCTTTCTTT.

For this clonotype: Just one base apart from a much larger clone, this may be a read error. The V and J genes are TRBV20-1 and TRBJ2-5; tentative D call: TRBD1 (6 bases). The CDR3 runs to 13 residues. Germline-derived CDR1 and CDR2 are DFQATT and SNEGSKA (reference sequence). With 6 bases removed from V and 5 bases from J, the gap between germline ends came to 16 bases. As DNA, the CDR3 is TGCAGTGCCACCAACAGGGATGGGGAGACCCAGTACTTC. Encoded protein: CSATNRDGETQYF.

Here the CDR3 reads CASSDSRTSGSSDTQYF. CDR3 coding DNA: TGTGCCAGCAGTGACTCGCGTACTAGCGGGAGTTCAGATACGCAGTATTTT. The chain combines TRBV6-4 with TRBJ2-3; TRBD2 matches at 11 bases. With 0 bases clipped from V and 4 bases from J, the junction kept 6 bases outside the gene matches. CDR3 size: 17 residues. The germline CDR1 and CDR2 sequences are MRHNA and SNTAGT.

This clonotype showed up many times. The chain couples TRBV5-1 to TRBJ2-1, with 10 bases identical to TRBD1. Germline CDR1 reads SGHRS; CDR2 reads YFSETQ. This CDR3 contains 16 residues. J was trimmed by 9 bases and V by 2 bases; bases with no gene match: 11. This chain's CDR3 is CASSFPHGTGDTEQFF. In DNA, the CDR3 is TGCGCCAGCAGCTTTCCCCACGGGACAGGGGATACTGAGCAGTTCTTC.